This T cell receptor beta chain is drawn from a study of blood T cell repertoires in COVID-19 (dated by TCRdb to 2020 to 2021). Notes on the research overall: Samples from collaborators originated in the United States, Italy and Spain and spanned both the acute and convalescent phases of COVID-19. The prospective study material was composed of cDNA or gDNA derived from T cells, B-cell-depleted T cells, or PBMCs. Deeply sampled blood TCRbeta repertoires from subjects exposed to, actively infected with, or recovered from COVID-19 were included in the dataset. The repertoires were released in a freely available public database meant as a resource for research on the immune response to SARS-CoV-2. The samples were drawn from the first 160 participants of the ongoing ImmuneRACE study and from 1,254 subjects provided by 6 global collaborators. Sample metadata almost always included a de-identified subject ID, COVID-19 status, age in years and sex. Where available, HLA class I and class II types were taken from metadata supplied by the sample provider and were not determined by assay-based typing.

What the authors observed across the whole study: The amount of clinical and demographic metadata varied by source and participant and was provided uncurated.

Including cysteine and phenylalanine, the CDR3 has 13 amino acids. The DNA shown is the 39-base CDR3, in frame from base 1. V is reduced by 10 bases and J by 4 bases, leaving a spacing of 14 bases between them. A note on this clone: The antigen it recognizes is unknown. No base quality information exists; no much larger clone differs at one position.

Collaborating institutions collected whole blood in K2EDTA tubes following their own protocols. For TCRbeta analysis, collaborators shipped samples as frozen whole blood, isolated PBMCs, or DNA extracted from either of those sample types. The immunoSEQ Assay, a bias-controlled multiplex PCR, was used to amplify TCRbeta CDR3 regions from genomic DNA. The paper's data handling went like this. Nucleated cell counts per sample were estimated from amplification of reference gene primers within the assay. To quantify the absolute abundance of each unique TCRbeta CDR3 rearrangement, sequence reads were collapsed and filtered. Productive Simpson clonality was computed per sample as the square root of Simpson's diversity index over productive rearrangements. This is the immuneACCESS table as TCRdb keeps it, with only in-frame sequences that have V and J called. A part of the clones is gone; compared with another copy, unresolved V genes explain less than half, and the rest is unexplained. Clonal size and the V and J genes are those of that table, whereas D and trimming came from the DNA. The sample profile shows roughly 160,000 clones; under 90% of them were found once. Over 9.5% of the sample goes to the ten largest clones.

The sample consisted of peripheral blood. The clonotype originates from a woman of 80 years or more with active or convalescent COVID-19. The chain uses TRBV12-3 or TRBV12-4 and TRBJ2-1, with the D gene not confidently named. CDR3 sequence: CATSRLVYNEQFF. The bases are TGTGCCACAAGTCGACTCGTATACAATGAGCAGTTCTTC.